This TCR beta chain is from a study of T cells in tuberculosis. CDR1 and CDR2 (germline): SGHTA, FQGNSA. This CDR3 comprises 14 residues. Overall study findings and caveats: Some low-affinity tetramer-binding T cells may be absent from this sample.

Sequencing of TCR-alpha and TCR-beta chains was unpaired. The assay was immunoSEQ multiplex PCR, and TCRdb's table has in-frame clones only and misses some. Of about 58,000 clones in the sample, roughly 90% are singletons; the top ten hold 21%. Thawed, overnight-rested PBMC were stained with GMM-loaded CD1B tetramer, viability dye and anti-CD3, then sorted. The lipid loaded on the CD1B tetramers was C32 glucose monomycolate from Rhodococcus equi. The V and J genes are TRBV7-2 and TRBJ2-5; a weak D match, TRBD2 (6 bases). The J call may be faulty, since TRBJ2-7 better matches the DNA end. The specimen was CD1b-GMM tetramer-negative cells sorted from PBMCs. This sequence was found in an adult woman with latent tuberculosis. The CDR3 region has the DNA TGTGCCAGCAGCTTGTGGCGGGACTCCTACGAGCAGTACTTC. Translating it yields CASSLWRDSYEQYF.